This T cell receptor beta chain was identified during a study of control samples from healthy donors and cancer patients (TCRdb year 2020). Library preparation employed the immunoSEQ multiplex PCR assay. This is the immuneACCESS table as TCRdb keeps it, with only in-frame sequences that have V and J called. A part of the clones is gone; compared with another copy, unresolved V genes explain less than half, and the rest is unexplained. Across this sample there are 150,000 to 200,000 clones, with around 90% seen only once. Of the sample, less than 2% is held by the ten largest clones. Concerning this clone: Its antigen remains unidentified. No quality values exist for individual bases; no much larger clone is one base distant.

Sequencing was carried out using blood. The receptor was derived from a man between 18 and 29 years old in good health.

CDR3 region: CASSLMGEQFF. The DNA sequence is given as TGTGCCAGCAGCCTTATGGGTGAGCAGTTCTTC. The rearrangement combines TRBV3-1 (or the pseudogene TRBV3-2) with TRBJ2-1, with the D gene not clear enough to name. The V end loses 4 bases and the J end loses 9 bases, and a stretch of 7 bases separates them. From the cysteine up to the phenylalanine, the CDR3 has a length of 11 residues. The kept DNA is CDR3 alone, 33 bases in frame from the first base. The germline V gene encodes CDR1 LGHDT and CDR2 YNNKEL (reference sequence).